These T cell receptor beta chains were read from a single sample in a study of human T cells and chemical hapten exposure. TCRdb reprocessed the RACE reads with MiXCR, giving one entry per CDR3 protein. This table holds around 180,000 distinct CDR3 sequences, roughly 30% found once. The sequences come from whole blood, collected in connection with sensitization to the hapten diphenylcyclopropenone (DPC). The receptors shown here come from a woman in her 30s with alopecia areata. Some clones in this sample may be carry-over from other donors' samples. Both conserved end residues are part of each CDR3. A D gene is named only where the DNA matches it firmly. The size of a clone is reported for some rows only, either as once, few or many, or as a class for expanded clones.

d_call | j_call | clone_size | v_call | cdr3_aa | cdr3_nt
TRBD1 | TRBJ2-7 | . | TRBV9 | CASSTLPGQGHYEQYF | TGTGCCAGCAGCACCCTACCGGGACAGGGCCACTACGAGCAGTACTTC
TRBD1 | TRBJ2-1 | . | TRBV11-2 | CASSPRTGVNEQFF | TGTGCCAGCAGCCCCAGGACAGGGGTAAATGAGCAGTTCTTC
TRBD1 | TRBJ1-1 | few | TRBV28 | CASSSRTGIYTEAFF | TGTGCCAGCAGTTCGAGGACAGGGATATACACTGAAGCTTTCTTT
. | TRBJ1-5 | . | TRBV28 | CASSLYPQPQHF | TGTGCCAGCAGTTTATACCCTCAGCCCCAGCATTTT
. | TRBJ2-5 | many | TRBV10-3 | CAISETRQIQETQYF | TGTGCCATCAGTGAAACGCGACAGATCCAAGAGACCCAGTACTTC
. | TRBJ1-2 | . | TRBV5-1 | CASSLDSHRNYGYTF | TGCGCCAGCAGCTTGGACAGCCACCGTAACTATGGCTACACCTTC
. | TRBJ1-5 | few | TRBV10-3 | CAISEYRGASGNQPQHF | TGTGCCATCAGTGAGTATCGGGGAGCTTCGGGCAATCAGCCCCAGCATTTT
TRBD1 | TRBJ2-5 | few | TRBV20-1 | CSASSTGQAQETQYF | TGCAGTGCTAGTTCCACGGGACAGGCCCAAGAGACCCAGTACTTC
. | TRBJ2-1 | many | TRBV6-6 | CASSPDLYNEQFF | TGTGCCAGCAGTCCCGATCTCTACAATGAGCAGTTCTTC
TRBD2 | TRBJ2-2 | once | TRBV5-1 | CASTSSGRSSGELFF | TGCGCCAGCACTTCTAGCGGGAGGTCATCCGGGGAGCTGTTTTTT
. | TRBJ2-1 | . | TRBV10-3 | CAISEWRQSFNEQFF | TGTGCCATCAGTGAGTGGCGTCAATCGTTCAATGAGCAGTTCTTC
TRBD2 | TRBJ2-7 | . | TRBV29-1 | CSVGTSGDYEQYF | TGCAGCGTTGGGACTAGCGGAGACTACGAGCAGTACTTC
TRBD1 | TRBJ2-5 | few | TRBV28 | CASSLWGQGGQETQYF | TGTGCCAGCAGTTTATGGGGACAGGGGGGACAAGAGACCCAGTACTTC
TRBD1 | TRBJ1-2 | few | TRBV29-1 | CSADRGNGYTF | TGCAGCGCCGACAGGGGCAATGGCTACACCTTC
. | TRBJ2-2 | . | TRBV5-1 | CASRLQGPSTGELFF | TGCGCCAGCAGGCTCCAGGGTCCCAGCACCGGGGAGCTGTTTTTT
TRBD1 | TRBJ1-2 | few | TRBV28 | CASSLSGQGGYGYTF | TGTGCCAGCAGTTTATCCGGACAGGGTGGCTATGGCTACACCTTC
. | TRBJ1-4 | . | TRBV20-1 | CSARRVLGEKLFF | TGCAGTGCTAGACGGGTGTTGGGGGAAAAACTGTTTTTT
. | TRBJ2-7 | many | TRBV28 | CASSSPGYYEQYF | TGTGCCAGCAGTAGTCCAGGCTACTACGAGCAGTACTTC
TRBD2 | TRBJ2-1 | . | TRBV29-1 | CGSGSTYNEQFF | TGCGGTAGCGGGTCTACCTACAATGAGCAGTTCTTC
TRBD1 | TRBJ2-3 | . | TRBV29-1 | CSVEDLGTGASTDTQYF | TGCAGCGTTGAAGATCTTGGGACAGGGGCCAGCACAGATACGCAGTATTTT
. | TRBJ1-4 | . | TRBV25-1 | CASSEYTTNEKLFF | TGTGCCAGCAGTGAATACACAACTAATGAAAAACTGTTTTTT
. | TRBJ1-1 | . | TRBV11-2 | CASSLDRWSTEAFF | TGTGCCAGCAGCTTAGACCGGTGGAGCACTGAAGCTTTCTTT
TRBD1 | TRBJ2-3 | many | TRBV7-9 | CASSLTRTGLTDTQYF | TGTGCCAGCAGCTTAACCAGGACAGGGTTAACAGATACGCAGTATTTT
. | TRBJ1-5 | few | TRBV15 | CATSTGGQPQHF | TGTGCCACCAGCACGGGGGGGCAGCCCCAGCATTTT
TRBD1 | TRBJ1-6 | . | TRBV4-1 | CASSQQPKGTGRSPLHF | TGCGCCAGCAGCCAACAGCCCAAAGGGACAGGGCGTTCACCCCTCCACTTT
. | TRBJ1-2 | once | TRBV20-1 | CSARDRARGSNYGYTF | TGCAGTGCTAGAGATAGGGCCAGGGGCTCCAACTATGGCTACACCTTC
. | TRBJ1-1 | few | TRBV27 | CASTRGGMNTEAFF | TGTGCCAGCACCCGCGGGGGTATGAACACTGAAGCTTTCTTT
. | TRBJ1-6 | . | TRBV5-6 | CASSFGQRALSGTGPLHF | TGTGCCAGCAGCTTCGGACAGAGGGCACTTTCAGGGACGGGGCCCCTCCACTTT
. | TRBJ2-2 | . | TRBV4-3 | CASSHNRGGTGELFF | TGCGCCAGCAGCCATAACAGGGGAGGAACCGGGGAGCTGTTTTTT
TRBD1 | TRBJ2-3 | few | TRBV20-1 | CSARRRGQGVDTQYF | TGCAGTGCTAGGCGTCGTGGACAGGGTGTAGATACGCAGTATTTT
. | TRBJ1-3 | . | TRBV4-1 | CASSQDVSRSGNTIYF | TGCGCCAGCAGCCAAGATGTGTCTCGCTCTGGAAACACCATATATTTT
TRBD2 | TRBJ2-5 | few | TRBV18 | CASSPLPGLAGGQVQETQYF | TGTGCCAGCTCACCGCTCCCGGGACTAGCGGGAGGGCAGGTCCAAGAGACCCAGTACTTC
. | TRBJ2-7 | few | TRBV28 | CASTTGPLEQYF | TGTGCCAGCACCACGGGACCTTTAGAGCAGTACTTC
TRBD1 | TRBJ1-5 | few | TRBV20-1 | CSASPGQGISNQPQHF | TGCAGTGCTAGCCCGGGACAGGGGATTAGCAATCAGCCCCAGCATTTT
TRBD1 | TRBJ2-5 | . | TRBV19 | CASSMWYRGEPETQYF | TGTGCCAGTAGTATGTGGTACAGGGGGGAACCAGAGACCCAGTACTTC
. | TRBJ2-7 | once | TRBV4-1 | CASSWDSSYEQYF | TGCGCCAGCAGCTGGGACTCATCCTACGAGCAGTACTTC
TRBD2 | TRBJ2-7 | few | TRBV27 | CASSSSGSSYEQYF | TGTGCCAGCAGTTCCAGCGGGAGCTCCTACGAGCAGTACTTC
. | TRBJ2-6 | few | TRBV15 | CATSFSGANVLTF | TGTGCCACCAGCTTCTCTGGGGCCAACGTCCTGACTTTC
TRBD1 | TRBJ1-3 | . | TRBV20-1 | CSARDRATGNTIYF | TGCAGTGCTCGGGACAGGGCGACTGGAAACACCATATATTTT
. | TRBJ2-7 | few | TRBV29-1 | CSVRIFYEQYF | TGCAGCGTTCGAATATTCTACGAGCAGTACTTC
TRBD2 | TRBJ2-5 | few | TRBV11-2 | CASSLRRREVETQYF | TGTGCCAGCAGCTTAAGACGCCGGGAGGTGGAGACCCAGTACTTC
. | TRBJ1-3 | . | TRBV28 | CASTGWSDRSSGNTIYF | TGTGCCAGCACCGGGTGGAGTGACAGGAGCTCTGGAAACACCATATATTTT
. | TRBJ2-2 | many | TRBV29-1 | CSVGHRTGELFF | TGCAGCGTGGGACATAGGACCGGGGAGCTGTTTTTT
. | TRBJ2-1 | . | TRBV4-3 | CASSQVTSWNEQFF | TGCGCCAGCAGCCAAGTTACCTCATGGAATGAGCAGTTCTTC
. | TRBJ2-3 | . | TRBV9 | CASSVISANADTQYF | TGTGCCAGCAGCGTAATTAGCGCCAATGCGGATACGCAGTATTTT
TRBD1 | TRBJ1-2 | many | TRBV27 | CASSLWTGYGYTF | TGTGCCAGCAGTTTATGGACAGGCTACGGCTACACCTTC
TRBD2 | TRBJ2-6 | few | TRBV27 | CASTGGVSTSGANVLTF | TGTGCCAGCACGGGGGGGGTCTCCACCTCTGGGGCCAACGTCCTGACTTTC
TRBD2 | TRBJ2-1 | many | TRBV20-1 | CSAISSGIPGEQFF | TGCAGTGCTATATCCAGCGGGATTCCCGGTGAGCAGTTCTTC